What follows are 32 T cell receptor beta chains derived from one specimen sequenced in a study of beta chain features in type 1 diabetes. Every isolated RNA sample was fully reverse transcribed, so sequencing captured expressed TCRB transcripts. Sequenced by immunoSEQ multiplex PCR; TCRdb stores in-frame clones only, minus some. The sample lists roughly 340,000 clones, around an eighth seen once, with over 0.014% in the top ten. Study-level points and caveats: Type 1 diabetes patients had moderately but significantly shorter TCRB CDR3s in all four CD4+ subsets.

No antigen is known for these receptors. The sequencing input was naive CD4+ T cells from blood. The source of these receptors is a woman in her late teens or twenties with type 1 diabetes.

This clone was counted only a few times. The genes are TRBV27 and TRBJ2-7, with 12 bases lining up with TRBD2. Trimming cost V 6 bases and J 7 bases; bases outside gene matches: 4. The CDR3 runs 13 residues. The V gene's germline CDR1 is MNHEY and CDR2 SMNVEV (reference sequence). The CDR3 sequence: CASSLGTSGEQYF. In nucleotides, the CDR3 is TGTGCCAGCAGCCTCGGGACTAGCGGGGAGCAGTACTTC.

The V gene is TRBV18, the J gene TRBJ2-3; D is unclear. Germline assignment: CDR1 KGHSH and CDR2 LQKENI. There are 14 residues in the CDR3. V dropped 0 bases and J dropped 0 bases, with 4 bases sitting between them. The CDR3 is CASSPPASTDTQYF. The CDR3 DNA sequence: TGTGCCAGCTCACCACCGGCAAGCACAGATACGCAGTATTTT.

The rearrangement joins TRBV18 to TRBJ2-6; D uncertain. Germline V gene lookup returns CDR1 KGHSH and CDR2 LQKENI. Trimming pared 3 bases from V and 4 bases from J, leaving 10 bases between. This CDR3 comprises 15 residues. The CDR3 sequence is CASSPSLVGANVLTF. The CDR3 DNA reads TGTGCCAGCTCACCCTCCCTCGTGGGGGCCAACGTCCTGACTTTC. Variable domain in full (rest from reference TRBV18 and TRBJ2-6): NAGVMQNPRHLVRRRGQEARLRCSPMKGHSHVYWYRQLPEEGLKFMVYLQKENIIDESGMPKERFSAEFPKEGPSILRIQQVVRGDSAAYFCASSPSLVGANVLTFGAGSRLTVL.

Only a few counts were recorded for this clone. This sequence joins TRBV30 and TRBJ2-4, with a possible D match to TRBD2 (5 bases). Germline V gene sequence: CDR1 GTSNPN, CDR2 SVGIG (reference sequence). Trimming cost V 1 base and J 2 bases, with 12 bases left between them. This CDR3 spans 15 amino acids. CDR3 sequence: CAWSGGNDSKNIQYF. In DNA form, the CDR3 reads TGTGCCTGGAGTGGAGGGAACGATTCCAAAAACATTCAGTACTTC.

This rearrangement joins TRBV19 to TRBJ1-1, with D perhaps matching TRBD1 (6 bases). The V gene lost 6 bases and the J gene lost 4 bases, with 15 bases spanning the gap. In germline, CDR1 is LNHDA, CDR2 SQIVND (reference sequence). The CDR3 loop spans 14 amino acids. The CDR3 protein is CASSQGRGGTEAFF. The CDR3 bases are TGTGCCAGTAGCCAGGGGAGGGGGGGCACTGAAGCTTTCTTT.

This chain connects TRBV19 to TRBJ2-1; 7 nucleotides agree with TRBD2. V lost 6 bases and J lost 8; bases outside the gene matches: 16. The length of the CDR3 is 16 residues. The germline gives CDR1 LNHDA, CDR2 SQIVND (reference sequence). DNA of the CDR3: TGTGCCAGTAGGGCCCCTGGACTAGTCGATATCCATGAGCAGTTCTTC. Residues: CASRAPGLVDIHEQFF.

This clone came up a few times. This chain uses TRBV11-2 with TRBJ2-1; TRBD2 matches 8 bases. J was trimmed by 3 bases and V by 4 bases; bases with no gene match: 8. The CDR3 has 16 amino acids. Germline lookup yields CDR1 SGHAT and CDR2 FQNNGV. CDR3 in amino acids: CASSSLAGTLYNEQFF. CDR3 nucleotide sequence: TGTGCCAGCAGCTCGTTAGCGGGGACACTCTACAATGAGCAGTTCTTC.

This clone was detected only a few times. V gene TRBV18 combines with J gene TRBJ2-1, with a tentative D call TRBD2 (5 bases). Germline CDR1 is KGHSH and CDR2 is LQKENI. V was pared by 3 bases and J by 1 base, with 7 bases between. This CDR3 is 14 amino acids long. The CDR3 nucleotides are TGTGCCAGCTCACCCACTAGATCCTACAATGAGCAGTTCTTC. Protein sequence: CASSPTRSYNEQFF.

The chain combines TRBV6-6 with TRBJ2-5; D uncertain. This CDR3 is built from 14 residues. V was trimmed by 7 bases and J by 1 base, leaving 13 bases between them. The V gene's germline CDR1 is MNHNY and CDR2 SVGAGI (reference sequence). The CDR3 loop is CASTHGGVQETQYF. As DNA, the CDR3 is TGTGCCAGCACCCACGGTGGTGTCCAAGAGACCCAGTACTTC.

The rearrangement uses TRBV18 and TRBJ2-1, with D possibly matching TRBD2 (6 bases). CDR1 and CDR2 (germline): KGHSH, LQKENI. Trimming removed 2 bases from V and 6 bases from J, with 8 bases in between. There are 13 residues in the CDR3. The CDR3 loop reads CASSPSGLNEQFF. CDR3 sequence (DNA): TGTGCCAGCTCACCATCGGGACTCAATGAGCAGTTCTTC.

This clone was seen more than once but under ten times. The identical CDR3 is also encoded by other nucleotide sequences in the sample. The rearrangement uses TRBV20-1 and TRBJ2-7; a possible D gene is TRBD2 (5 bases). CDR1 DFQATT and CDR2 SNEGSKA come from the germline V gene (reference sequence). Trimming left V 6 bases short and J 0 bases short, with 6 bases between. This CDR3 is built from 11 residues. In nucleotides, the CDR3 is TGCAGTGCGCGGGTCTCCTACGAGCAGTACTTC. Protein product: CSARVSYEQYF.

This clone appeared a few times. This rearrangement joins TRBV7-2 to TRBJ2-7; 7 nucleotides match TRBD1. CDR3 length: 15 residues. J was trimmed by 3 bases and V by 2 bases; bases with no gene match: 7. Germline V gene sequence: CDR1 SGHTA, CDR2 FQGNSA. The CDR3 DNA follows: TGTGCCAGCAGCTTACGACAGGGAGTGGACTACGAGCAGTACTTC. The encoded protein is CASSLRQGVDYEQYF.

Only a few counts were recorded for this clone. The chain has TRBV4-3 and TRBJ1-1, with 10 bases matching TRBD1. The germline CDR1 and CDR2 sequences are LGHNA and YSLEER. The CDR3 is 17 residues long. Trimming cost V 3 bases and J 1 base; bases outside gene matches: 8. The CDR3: CASSQDRGGHRNTEAFF. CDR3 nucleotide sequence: TGCGCCAGCAGCCAGGACAGGGGGGGACACCGGAACACTGAAGCTTTCTTT.

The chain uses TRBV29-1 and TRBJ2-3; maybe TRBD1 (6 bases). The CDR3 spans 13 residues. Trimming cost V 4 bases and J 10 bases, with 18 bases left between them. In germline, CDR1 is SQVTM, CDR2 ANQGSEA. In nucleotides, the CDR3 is TGCAGCGTTGTCCCAGGGGAGAAGGGGGCGCAGTATTTT. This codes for CSVVPGEKGAQYF.

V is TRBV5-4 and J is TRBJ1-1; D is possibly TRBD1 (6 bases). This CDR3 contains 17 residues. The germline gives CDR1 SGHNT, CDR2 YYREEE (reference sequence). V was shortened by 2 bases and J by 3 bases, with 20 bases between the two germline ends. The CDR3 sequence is CASSLNPMGGRDTEAFF. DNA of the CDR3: TGTGCCAGCAGCTTAAACCCGATGGGGGGGCGGGACACTGAAGCTTTCTTT.

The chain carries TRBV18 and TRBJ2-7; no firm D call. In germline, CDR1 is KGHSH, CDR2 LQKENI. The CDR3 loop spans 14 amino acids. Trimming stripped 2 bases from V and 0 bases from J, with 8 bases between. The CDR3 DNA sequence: TGTGCCAGCTCACCAGTGTCTAGCTCCTACGAGCAGTACTTC. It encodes CASSPVSSSYEQYF.

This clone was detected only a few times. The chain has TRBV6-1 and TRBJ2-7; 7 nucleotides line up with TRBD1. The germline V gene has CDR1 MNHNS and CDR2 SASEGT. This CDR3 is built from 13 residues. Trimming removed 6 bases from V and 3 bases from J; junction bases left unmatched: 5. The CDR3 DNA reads TGTGCCAGCAGCCCGGGACAGAGCTACGAGCAGTACTTC. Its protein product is CASSPGQSYEQYF.

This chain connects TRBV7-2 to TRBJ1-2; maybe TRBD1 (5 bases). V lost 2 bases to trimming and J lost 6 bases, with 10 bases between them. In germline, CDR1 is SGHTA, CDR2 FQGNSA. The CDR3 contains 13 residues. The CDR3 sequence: CASSLLARDGYTF. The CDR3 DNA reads TGTGCCAGCAGCTTACTCGCCAGGGATGGCTACACCTTC.

The CDR3 region has the DNA TGTGCCAGCAGTGAATCTTGGACTACCAAGTACTTC. This codes for CASSESWTTKYF. The chain combines TRBV25-1 with TRBJ2-7; perhaps TRBD2 as D (6 bases). The V gene's germline CDR1 is MGHDK and CDR2 SYGVNS. Trimming pared 1 base from V and 11 bases from J, leaving 12 bases between. This CDR3 has 12 residues.

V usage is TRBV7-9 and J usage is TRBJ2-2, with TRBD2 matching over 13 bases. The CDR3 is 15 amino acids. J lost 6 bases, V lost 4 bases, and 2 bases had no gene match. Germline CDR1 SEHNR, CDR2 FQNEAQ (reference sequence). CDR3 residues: CASSSGLAGAGELFF. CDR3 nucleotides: TGTGCCAGCAGCTCCGGACTAGCGGGAGCCGGGGAGCTGTTTTTT.

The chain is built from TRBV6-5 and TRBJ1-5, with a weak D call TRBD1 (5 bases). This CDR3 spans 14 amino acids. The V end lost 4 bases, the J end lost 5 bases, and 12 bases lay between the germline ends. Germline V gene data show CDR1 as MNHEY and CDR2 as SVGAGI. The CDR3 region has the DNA TGTGCCAGCAGTTTAGGACATCCCGATCAGCCCCAGCATTTT. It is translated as CASSLGHPDQPQHF.

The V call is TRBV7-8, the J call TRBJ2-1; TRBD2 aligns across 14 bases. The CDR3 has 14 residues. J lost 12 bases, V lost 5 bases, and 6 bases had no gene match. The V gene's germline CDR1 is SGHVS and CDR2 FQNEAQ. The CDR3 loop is CASSGTSGSVRQFF. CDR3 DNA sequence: TGTGCCAGCAGCGGGACTAGCGGGAGTGTGCGGCAGTTCTTC. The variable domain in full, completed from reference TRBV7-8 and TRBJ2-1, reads GAGVSQSPRYKVAKRGQDVALRCDPISGHVSLFWYQQALGQGPEFLTYFQNEAQLDKSGLPSDRFFAERPEGSVSTLKIQRTQQEDSAVYLCASSGTSGSVRQFFGPGTRLTVL.

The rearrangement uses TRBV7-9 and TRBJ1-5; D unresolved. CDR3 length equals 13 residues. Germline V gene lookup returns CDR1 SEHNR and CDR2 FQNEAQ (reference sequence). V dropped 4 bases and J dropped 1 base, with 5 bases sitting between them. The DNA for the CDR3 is TGTGCCAGCAGCTCCGGGAGCAATCAGCCCCAGCATTTT. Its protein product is CASSSGSNQPQHF. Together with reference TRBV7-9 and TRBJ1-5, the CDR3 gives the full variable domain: DTGVSQNPRHKITKRGQNVTFRCDPISEHNRLYWYRQTLGQGPEFLTYFQNEAQLEKSRLLSDRFSAERPKGSFSTLEIQRTEQGDSAMYLCASSSGSNQPQHFGDGTRLSIL.

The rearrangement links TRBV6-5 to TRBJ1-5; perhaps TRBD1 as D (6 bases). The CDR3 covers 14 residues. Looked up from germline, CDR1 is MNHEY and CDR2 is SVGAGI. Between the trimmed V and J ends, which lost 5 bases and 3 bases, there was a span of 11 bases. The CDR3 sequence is CASSPRQVNQPQHF. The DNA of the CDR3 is TGTGCCAGCAGTCCCCGACAGGTCAATCAGCCCCAGCATTTT.

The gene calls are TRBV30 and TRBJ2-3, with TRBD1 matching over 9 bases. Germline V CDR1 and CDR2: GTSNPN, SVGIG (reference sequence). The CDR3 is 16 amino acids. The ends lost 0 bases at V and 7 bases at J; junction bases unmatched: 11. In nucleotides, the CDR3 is TGTGCCTGGAGTGTACGATTGGGGGGACAGGGAAATACGCAGTATTTT. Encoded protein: CAWSVRLGGQGNTQYF. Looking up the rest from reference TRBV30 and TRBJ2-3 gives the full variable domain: SQTIHQWPATLVQPVGSPLSLECTVEGTSNPNLYWYRQAAGRGLQLLFYSVGIGQISSEVPQNLSASRPQDRQFILSSKKLLLSDSGFYLCAWSVRLGGQGNTQYFGPGTRLTVL.

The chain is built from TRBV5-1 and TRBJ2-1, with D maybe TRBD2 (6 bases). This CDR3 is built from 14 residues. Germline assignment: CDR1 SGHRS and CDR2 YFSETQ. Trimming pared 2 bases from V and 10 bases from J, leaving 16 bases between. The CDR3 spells CASSLSASGGEQFF. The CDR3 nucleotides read TGCGCCAGCAGCTTAAGCGCTAGTGGGGGGGAGCAGTTCTTC. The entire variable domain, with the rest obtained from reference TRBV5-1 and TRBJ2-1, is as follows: KAGVTQTPRYLIKTRGQQVTLSCSPISGHRSVSWYQQTPGQGLQFLFEYFSETQRNKGNFPGRFSGRQFSNSRSEMNVSTLELGDSALYLCASSLSASGGEQFFGPGTRLTVL.

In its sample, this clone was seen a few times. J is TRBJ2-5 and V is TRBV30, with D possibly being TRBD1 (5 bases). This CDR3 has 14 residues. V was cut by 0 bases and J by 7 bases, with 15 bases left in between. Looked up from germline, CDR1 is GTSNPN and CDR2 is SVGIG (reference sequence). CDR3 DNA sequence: TGTGCCTGGAGTGTTTTGGACACCGTGAGGACCCAGTACTTC. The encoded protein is CAWSVLDTVRTQYF.

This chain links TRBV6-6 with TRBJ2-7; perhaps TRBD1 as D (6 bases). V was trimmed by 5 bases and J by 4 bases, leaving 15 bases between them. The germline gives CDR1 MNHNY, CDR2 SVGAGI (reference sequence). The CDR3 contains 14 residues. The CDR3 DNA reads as TGTGCCAGCAGTGGGGGCGGCGGCCAATACGAGCAGTACGTC. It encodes CASSGGGGQYEQYV.

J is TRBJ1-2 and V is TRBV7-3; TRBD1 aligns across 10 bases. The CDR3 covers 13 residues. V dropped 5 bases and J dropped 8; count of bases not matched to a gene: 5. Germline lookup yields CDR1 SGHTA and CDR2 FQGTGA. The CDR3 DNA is TGTGCCAGCAGCCCCGGACAGGGGGGCGGCTACACCTTC. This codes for CASSPGQGGGYTF.

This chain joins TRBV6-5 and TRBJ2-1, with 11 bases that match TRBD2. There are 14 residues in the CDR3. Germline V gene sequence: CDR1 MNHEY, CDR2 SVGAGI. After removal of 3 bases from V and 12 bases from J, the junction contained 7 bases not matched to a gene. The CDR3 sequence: CASSYGSGRVGQFF. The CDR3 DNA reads TGTGCCAGCAGTTATGGTAGCGGGAGGGTAGGGCAGTTCTTC.

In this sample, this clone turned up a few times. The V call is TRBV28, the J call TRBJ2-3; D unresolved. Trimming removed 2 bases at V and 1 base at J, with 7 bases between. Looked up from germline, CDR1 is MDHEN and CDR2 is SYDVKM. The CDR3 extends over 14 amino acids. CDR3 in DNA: TGTGCCAGCAGTTTACTAGTGCGCACAGATACGCAGTATTTT. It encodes CASSLLVRTDTQYF.

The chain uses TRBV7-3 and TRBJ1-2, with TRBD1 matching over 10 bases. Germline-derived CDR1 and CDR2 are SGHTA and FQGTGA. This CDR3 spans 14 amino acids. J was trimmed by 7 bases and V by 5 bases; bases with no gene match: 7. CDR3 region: CASSTTGGLGGYTF. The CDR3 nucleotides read TGTGCCAGCAGCACGACAGGGGGCTTAGGTGGCTACACCTTC.